These 21 T cell receptor beta chains share one sample of origin, sequenced in a study of cytomegalovirus exposure and HLA in healthy donors. Primers included in the PCR were 60 Vbeta and 13 Jbeta primers. TCRdb keeps only in-frame clones here, not all; method: immunoSEQ multiplex PCR. The sample yields about 130,000 clones, 75% to 85% seen once. The specimen sequenced was PBMCs. Receptors were obtained from a man between 35 and 55 years old in good health and CMV-seronegative.

The CDR3 region has the DNA TGTGCCAGCAGCCGACAGGGGGGAAACACCATATATTTT. This codes for CASSRQGGNTIYF. The chain recombines TRBV27 with TRBJ1-3; 8 nucleotides match TRBD1. With 6 bases clipped from V and 4 bases from J, the junction kept 2 bases outside the gene matches. The CDR3 sequence is 13 residues long. Germline V gene data show CDR1 as MNHEY and CDR2 as SMNVEV (reference sequence).

This chain links TRBV7-9 with TRBJ2-5, with 15 positions matching TRBD2. V shed 8 bases and J 5 bases; nucleotides not matched to a gene: 12. This CDR3 has 17 amino acids. Germline CDR1 is SEHNR and CDR2 is FQNEAQ (reference sequence). The CDR3 sequence is CASQTGTSGGLMETQYF. The CDR3 bases are TGTGCCAGCCAAACCGGGACTAGCGGGGGGTTGATGGAGACCCAGTACTTC.

This clone showed up just once. The rearrangement uses TRBV15 and TRBJ1-4, with unresolved D. This CDR3 is 15 amino acids long. CDR1 and CDR2 (germline): LNHNV, YYDKDF (reference sequence). Trimming left V 5 bases short and J 4 bases short, with 14 bases between. The CDR3 protein is CATSPQEAYNEKLFF. As DNA, the CDR3 is TGTGCCACCAGCCCCCAGGAGGCCTATAATGAAAAACTGTTTTTT.

This chain joins TRBV19 and TRBJ2-3; 9 bases align to TRBD2. Per germline, CDR1 LNHDA and CDR2 SQIVND (reference sequence). This CDR3 spans 14 amino acids. The V and J ends lost 11 bases and 6 bases, in that order; junction bases with no gene match: 12. The CDR3 is CASMGRGGVDTQYF. The CDR3 nucleotides are TGTGCCTCCATGGGGCGGGGGGGCGTTGATACGCAGTATTTT.

V is TRBV18 and J is TRBJ1-2; 10 bases fit TRBD1. Losses at the gene ends were 6 bases for V and 5 bases for J; bases not matched to a gene: 3. This CDR3 is built from 13 residues. Per germline, CDR1 KGHSH and CDR2 LQKENI. For the CDR3, the DNA is TGTGCCAGCTCTGGGACAGGGGCTTATGGCTACACCTTC. It translates to CASSGTGAYGYTF.

The chain employs TRBV15 and TRBJ1-2; 10 bases map to TRBD1. The CDR3 has 13 amino acids. V shed 5 bases, J shed 5 bases, and the junction held 2 bases outside the gene matches. Germline values: CDR1 LNHNV, CDR2 YYDKDF (reference sequence). The CDR3 loop is CATSRDRGYGYTF. CDR3 DNA sequence: TGTGCCACCAGCCGGGACAGGGGTTATGGCTACACCTTC.

The chain joins TRBV28 to TRBJ1-2; D is possibly TRBD1 (6 bases). The germline gives CDR1 MDHEN, CDR2 SYDVKM. The CDR3 extends over 13 amino acids. The V and J ends lost 8 bases and 1 base respectively, with 11 bases between them. The CDR3 sequence is CASAPGVNYGYTF. In DNA form, the CDR3 reads TGTGCCAGCGCACCAGGGGTTAACTATGGCTACACCTTC.

V usage is TRBV5-6 and J usage is TRBJ2-3; TRBD1 aligns across 8 bases. CDR1 SGHDT and CDR2 YYEEEE come from the germline V gene. The junction had 4 bases not matched to a gene; V was cut back by 4 bases and J by 0 bases. CDR3 length equals 15 residues. The CDR3 reads CASSPGQVSTDTQYF. The CDR3 region has the DNA TGTGCCAGCAGCCCGGGACAGGTCAGCACAGATACGCAGTATTTT.

This chain's CDR3 is CASTSGPRGVYEQYF. The DNA for the CDR3 is TGTGCCAGCACTAGCGGGCCCCGGGGGGTATACGAGCAGTACTTC. The V and J genes are TRBV6-5 and TRBJ2-7, with 8 bases lining up with TRBD2. J was trimmed by 4 bases and V by 7 bases; bases with no gene match: 12. The CDR3 is 15 amino acids. From germline, CDR1 is MNHEY and CDR2 SVGAGI.

This clone was counted only a few times. Relative to the germline gene, one junction end is altered; a read error may explain this. The chain joins TRBV29-1 to TRBJ1-1; tentative D call: TRBD1 (5 bases). Germline-derived CDR1 and CDR2 are SQVTM and ANQGSEA. The CDR3 is 12 amino acids. CDR3 nucleotide sequence: TGCAGCGTTGAAGATGCCGGGACTGGAGCTTTCTTT. Translating gives CSVEDAGTGAFF.

On this clone: An end of the junction does not agree with germline; a read error may underlie this. The chain combines TRBV2 with TRBJ2-3, with D possibly being TRBD1 (6 bases). The CDR3 loop spans 15 amino acids. Germline CDR1 is SNHLY and CDR2 is FYNNEI. CDR3 amino acids: CGSRGDTGFTDTQYF. CDR3 bases: TGTGGCAGCAGAGGCGATACAGGGTTCACAGATACGCAGTATTTT.

J is TRBJ1-1 and V is TRBV20-1; maybe TRBD1 (5 bases). The CDR3 sequence is 11 residues long. With 5 bases removed from V and 1 base from J, the gap between germline ends came to 5 bases. The V gene's germline CDR1 is DFQATT and CDR2 SNEGSKA (reference sequence). In nucleotides, the CDR3 is TGCAGTGCTCAGGGGAACACTGAAGCTTTCTTT. Translating gives CSAQGNTEAFF.

In its sample, this clone was seen a few times. J is TRBJ2-3 and V is TRBV21-1; TRBD1 is the table's D call, not checked against the DNA. TRBV21-1 is a recognized pseudogene. The CDR3 is 19 residues long. The CDR3 sequence is CASSKAGTGEVTSTDTQYF. CDR3 sequence (DNA): TGTGCCAGCAGCAAAGCGGGCACAGGGGAAGTGACTAGCACAGATACGCAGTATTTT.

This clone was seen only a few times. The V call is TRBV13, the J call TRBJ2-2; D perhaps matches TRBD1 (6 bases). Germline CDR1 is PRHDT and CDR2 is FYEKMQ (reference sequence). Trimming shortened V by 5 bases and J by 6 bases, and 16 bases separated the two germline ends. The CDR3 contains 15 residues. CDR3 in DNA: TGTGCCAGCAGCCGAGGGAACAGGGTAGCCGGGGAGCTGTTTTTT. It translates to CASSRGNRVAGELFF.

The chain is built from TRBV11-2 and TRBJ1-1; no clear D. The CDR3 covers 13 residues. Germline V gene sequence: CDR1 SGHAT, CDR2 FQNNGV. The V end was cut by 1 base, the J end by 6 bases, with 9 bases between. CDR3 DNA: TGTGCCAGCAGCTTAGCCGAGTCGGCTGAAGCTTTCTTT. As protein: CASSLAESAEAFF.

The chain carries TRBV28 and TRBJ1-1; maybe TRBD1 (6 bases). Trimming took 7 bases from V and 2 from J, leaving 17 bases between them. CDR3 size: 15 residues. Germline CDR1 reads MDHEN; CDR2 reads SYDVKM. Here the CDR3 DNA reads TGTGCCAGCACTTCGGGACAACTTATTAACACTGAAGCTTTCTTT. Protein: CASTSGQLINTEAFF.

The chain joins TRBV2 to TRBJ2-2; maybe TRBD2 (6 bases). Trimming cost V 7 bases and J 4 bases, with 16 bases left between them. CDR1 and CDR2 (germline): SNHLY, FYNNEI. The CDR3 is made up of 15 amino acids. This CDR3 reads CASTEGQGGTGELFF. The CDR3 DNA is TGTGCCAGCACCGAGGGGCAGGGAGGCACCGGGGAGCTGTTTTTT.

The chain has TRBV10-3 and TRBJ1-5; the match to TRBD1 covers 7 bases. Germline trimming cut 0 bases from V and 5 bases from J; bases unmatched to any gene: 10. This CDR3 spans 17 amino acids. Per germline, CDR1 ENHRY and CDR2 SYGVKD. CDR3 region: CAISESRDSQLDQPQHF. CDR3 nucleotides: TGTGCCATCAGTGAGTCGCGGGACAGTCAATTGGATCAGCCCCAGCATTTT.

The rearrangement links TRBV7-9 to TRBJ2-7; TRBD2 matches at 10 bases. Germline V gene sequence: CDR1 SEHNR, CDR2 FQNEAQ (reference sequence). This CDR3 is built from 18 residues. Trimming took 4 bases from V and 1 from J; bases not matched to a gene: 13. For the CDR3, the DNA is TGTGCCAGCAGCTCATCCCCGACTAGCGGGCCCCAGTCCTACGAGCAGTACTTC. Protein sequence: CASSSSPTSGPQSYEQYF.

As to this clone: At one end, the junction sequence differs from germline, possibly due to a read error. The J gene is TRBJ1-4, the V gene TRBV6-1; D possibly corresponds to TRBD1 (5 bases). The CDR3 runs to 15 residues. Germline-derived CDR1 and CDR2 are MNHNS and SASEGT. The CDR3 DNA reads TGTGCCAGCACTGAAACGAGGGACTATAATGAAAAACTGTTTTTT. It specifies CASTETRDYNEKLFF.

This chain joins TRBV10-3 and TRBJ1-1; 8 nucleotides align to TRBD1. The CDR3 runs to 13 residues. V lost 6 bases to trimming and J lost 3 bases; unmatched junction nucleotides: 3. The V gene's germline CDR1 is ENHRY and CDR2 SYGVKD. CDR3 protein: CAISETGDTEAFF. CDR3 nucleotides: TGTGCCATCAGCGAGACAGGGGACACTGAAGCTTTCTTT.